This entry describes one TCR beta chain. Its antigen is still unknown. Nashville, Tennessee was home to all donors, who were Caucasian adults. This entry is derived from a study of shared clonotypes between healthy human individuals. Study-level background: The study used three CD4 naive, three CD4 memory, two CD8 naive and one CD8 memory plate per donor.

Assay: immunoSEQ multiplex PCR; the TCRdb copy retains only in-frame clones and omits some. The table records roughly 200,000 clones, approximately 62% of them present only once. Overall study results and limits: Depth of sequencing was expected to influence donor clonotype sharing.

This CDR3 region has 15 residues. Germline V gives CDR1 SGHDT, CDR2 YYEEEE. The germline V and J ends were trimmed by 3 bases and 5 bases, with 17 bases remaining between them. The receptor's source is a man younger than 45 in good health. The specimen was memory CD4+ T cells sorted from blood. Sample subset: CD45RA-negative fraction. The chain links TRBV5-6 to TRBJ1-1; D possibly corresponds to TRBD1 (6 bases). The CDR3 loop reads CASSSPSGAWTEAFF. Here the CDR3 DNA reads TGTGCCAGCAGCTCCCCGTCGGGGGCTTGGACTGAAGCTTTCTTT.